This T cell receptor beta chain is from a study of T cell therapy after organ transplantation. Clones were sequenced by immunoSEQ multiplex PCR, and TCRdb holds only the in-frame ones, with some missing. The sample includes around 19,000 clones, 80% to 85% of them seen just once. Study findings and constraints: Post-therapy reconstitution appeared to include transferred and endogenous clonotypes. Confounding by concurrent antirejection or antiviral medications was not assessed.

Time point defined: 20-29 weeks after completion of therapy. A note on this clone: Its antigen remains unidentified.

This receptor was taken from a human patient who had received a solid organ transplant and had CMV disease. Some T cells may have come from the graft donor. The sample in question was CD8+ T cells from blood, obtained after autologous CMV-specific T cell therapy.

The CDR3 DNA reads TGCAGCGTTGAAGAGGGAGACAAAGGATACGAGCAGTACTTC. Encoded protein: CSVEEGDKGYEQYF. The chain couples TRBV29-1 to TRBJ2-7; tentative D call: TRBD2 (5 bases). The CDR3 totals 14 residues. Germline CDR1 SQVTM, CDR2 ANQGSEA. V was cut by 0 bases and J by 4 bases, with 13 bases left in between.